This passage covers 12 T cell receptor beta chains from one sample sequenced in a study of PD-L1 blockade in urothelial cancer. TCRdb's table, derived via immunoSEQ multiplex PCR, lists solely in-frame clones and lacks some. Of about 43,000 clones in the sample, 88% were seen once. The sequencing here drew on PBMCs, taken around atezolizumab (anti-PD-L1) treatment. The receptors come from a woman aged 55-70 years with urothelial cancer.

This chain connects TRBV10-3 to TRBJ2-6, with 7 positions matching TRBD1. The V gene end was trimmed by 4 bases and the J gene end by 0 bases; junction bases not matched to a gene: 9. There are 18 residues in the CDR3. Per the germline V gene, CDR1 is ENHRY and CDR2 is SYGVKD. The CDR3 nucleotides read TGTGCCATCAGTGTGGCGAGACAGGGACCCTCTGGGGCCAACGTCCTGACTTTC. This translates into CAISVARQGPSGANVLTF.

The DNA for the CDR3 is TGTGCCAGCAGCCAAGATTGGGAGGGGCGCGACTATGGCTACACCTTC. Residues: CASSQDWEGRDYGYTF. V is TRBV14 and J is TRBJ1-2, with a possible D match to TRBD1 (5 bases). Germline CDR1 SGHDN, CDR2 FVKESK. The CDR3 has 16 residues. V lost 0 bases and J lost 3, with 14 bases in between.

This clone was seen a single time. The CDR3 here is CASSLSWGLAEETQYF. The CDR3 region has the DNA TGTGCCAGCAGTTTATCGTGGGGACTAGCGGAAGAGACCCAGTACTTC. The rearrangement joins TRBV27 to TRBJ2-5, with 11 bases fitting TRBD2. Germline assignment: CDR1 MNHEY and CDR2 SMNVEV (reference sequence). Trimming took 0 bases from V and 3 from J; bases not matched to a gene: 3. The CDR3 is 16 residues long.

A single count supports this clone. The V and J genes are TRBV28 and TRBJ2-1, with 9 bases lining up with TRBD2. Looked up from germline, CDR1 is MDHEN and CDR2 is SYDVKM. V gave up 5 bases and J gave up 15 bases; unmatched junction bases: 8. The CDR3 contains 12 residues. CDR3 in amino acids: CASSPLGGRVFF. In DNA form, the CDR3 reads TGTGCCAGCAGTCCCCTGGGCGGGAGGGTGTTCTTC.

Here the CDR3 reads CSVVTGSSRETQYF. CDR3 DNA: TGCAGCGTTGTGACAGGGTCCAGTCGTGAGACCCAGTACTTC. The chain employs TRBV29-1 and TRBJ2-5, with 7 bases aligning to TRBD1. CDR1 SQVTM and CDR2 ANQGSEA come from the germline V gene. The V gene end was trimmed by 4 bases and the J gene end by 5 bases; junction bases not matched to a gene: 10. The CDR3 is 14 residues long.

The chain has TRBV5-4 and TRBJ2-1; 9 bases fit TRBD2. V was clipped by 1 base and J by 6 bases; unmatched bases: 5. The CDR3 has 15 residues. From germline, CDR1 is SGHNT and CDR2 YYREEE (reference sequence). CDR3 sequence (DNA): TGTGCCAGCAGCTTGCAGGGCGGGGGGGCCAATGAGCAGTTCTTC. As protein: CASSLQGGGANEQFF.

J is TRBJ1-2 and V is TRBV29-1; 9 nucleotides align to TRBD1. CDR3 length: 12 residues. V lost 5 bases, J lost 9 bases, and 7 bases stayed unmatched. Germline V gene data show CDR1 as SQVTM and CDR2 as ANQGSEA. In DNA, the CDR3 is TGCAGCGTTCCAAGGGACAGGGCTAGCTACACCTTC. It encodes CSVPRDRASYTF.

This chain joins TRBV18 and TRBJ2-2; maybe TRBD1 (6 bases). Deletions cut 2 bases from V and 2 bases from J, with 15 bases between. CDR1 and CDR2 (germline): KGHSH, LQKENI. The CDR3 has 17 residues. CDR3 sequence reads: CASSPGAGRGNTGELFF. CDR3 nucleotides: TGTGCCAGCTCACCAGGGGCCGGCAGGGGCAACACCGGGGAGCTGTTTTTT.

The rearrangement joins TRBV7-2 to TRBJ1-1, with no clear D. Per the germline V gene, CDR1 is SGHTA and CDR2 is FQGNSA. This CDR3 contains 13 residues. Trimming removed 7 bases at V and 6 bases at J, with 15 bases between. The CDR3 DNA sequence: TGTGCCAGCACCCAAGACGAGGGCGCTGAAGCTTTCTTT. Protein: CASTQDEGAEAFF.

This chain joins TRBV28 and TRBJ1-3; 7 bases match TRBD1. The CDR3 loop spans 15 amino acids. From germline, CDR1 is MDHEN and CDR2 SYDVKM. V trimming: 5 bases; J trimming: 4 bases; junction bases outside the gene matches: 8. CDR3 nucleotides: TGTGCCAGCAGTGTAGTAACAGGGGCGGGAAACACCATATATTTT. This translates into CASSVVTGAGNTIYF.

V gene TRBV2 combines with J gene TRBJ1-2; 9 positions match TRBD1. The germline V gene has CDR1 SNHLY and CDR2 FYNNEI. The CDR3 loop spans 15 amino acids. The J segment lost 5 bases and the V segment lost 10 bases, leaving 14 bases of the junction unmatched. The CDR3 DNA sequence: TGTGCCATCCCGGGACAGGGTTTTCACCTTTATGGCTACACCTTC. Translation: CAIPGQGFHLYGYTF. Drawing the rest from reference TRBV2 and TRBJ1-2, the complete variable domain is EPEVTQTPSHQVTQMGQEVILRCVPISNHLYFYWYRQILGQKVEFLVSFYNNEISEKSEIFDDQFSVERPDGSNFTLKIRSTKLEDSAMYFCAIPGQGFHLYGYTFGSGTRLTVV.

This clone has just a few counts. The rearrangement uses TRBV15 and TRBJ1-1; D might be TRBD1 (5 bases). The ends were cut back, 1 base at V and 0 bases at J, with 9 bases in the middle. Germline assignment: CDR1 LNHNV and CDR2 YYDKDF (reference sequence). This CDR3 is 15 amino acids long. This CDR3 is CATSRGGTVNTEAFF. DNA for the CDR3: TGTGCCACCAGCAGAGGCGGGACGGTGAACACTGAAGCTTTCTTT.